Sequencing of this TCR beta chain was carried out in a study of T cells after yellow fever vaccination. This clonotype was found a few times. Its antigen is still unknown. Germline lookup yields CDR1 PRHDT and CDR2 FYEKMQ (reference sequence). V dropped 6 bases and J dropped 5; count of bases not matched to a gene: 13. The CDR3 runs to 16 residues. Study-wide results and limits: A faster peak, day 5 versus 15, was reached by the weaker secondary response.

5'RACE template switching generated TCR cDNA, adding a universal primer site and UMIs. One entry per CDR3 protein, called by TCRdb with MiXCR from the 5' RACE reads. Altogether about 320,000 distinct CDR3 sequences are present, around 13% being singletons, with the ten largest covering 2.5% to 3.5%. The source of this sequence is a man aged 18 to 29 who received the YFV17D yellow fever vaccine. V gene TRBV13 combines with J gene TRBJ2-5; 9 bases are a match to TRBD1. Here the sequenced sample was CD4+ T cells sorted from PBMCs, taken 15 days after the yellow fever booster vaccination. The CDR3, as DNA: TGTGCCAGCAGGCGTACCGGACAGGGGAGTCGCGAGACCCAGTACTTC. This translates into CASRRTGQGSRETQYF.